A selection of T cell receptor beta chains follows, all from one sample in a study of shared clonotypes between healthy human individuals. Clones were read by immunoSEQ multiplex PCR, and TCRdb kept only the in-frame ones, dropping some. This sample has roughly 2.1 million clones; just over 90% occur once, and the top ten carry roughly 1.7%. Sequencing was carried out using naive CD8+ T cells from PBMCs. These receptors were taken from a man younger than 35 in good health. Some clones in this sample may be carry-over from other donors' samples. The CDR3 runs from the conserved cysteine through the conserved F or W. Fields, in order: CDR3 protein, J gene, D gene, V gene. D genes are given only for firm matches.

CDR3 protein: CASSYTEGLINEQFF
J gene: TRBJ2-1
D gene: -
V gene: TRBV6-5

CDR3 protein: CASSFGRGDEQFF
J gene: TRBJ2-1
D gene: -
V gene: TRBV27

CDR3 protein: CASSHRPGQGNQPQHF
J gene: TRBJ1-5
D gene: TRBD1
V gene: TRBV4-1

CDR3 protein: CASTKRESYEQYF
J gene: TRBJ2-7
D gene: -
V gene: TRBV30

CDR3 protein: CASSLGGTGTASTDTQYF
J gene: TRBJ2-3
D gene: -
V gene: TRBV7-9

CDR3 protein: CSVEVRGNPYPANYGYTF
J gene: TRBJ1-2
D gene: -
V gene: TRBV29-1

CDR3 protein: CTCQGATGELFF
J gene: TRBJ2-2
D gene: TRBD1
V gene: TRBV29-1

CDR3 protein: CASSSGLAGDEQYF
J gene: TRBJ2-7
D gene: TRBD2
V gene: TRBV7-2

CDR3 protein: CASSPTDGNQPQHF
J gene: TRBJ1-5
D gene: -
V gene: TRBV9

CDR3 protein: CATSRDLRGVYGYTF
J gene: TRBJ1-2
D gene: -
V gene: TRBV15

CDR3 protein: CASSPGWGEKLFF
J gene: TRBJ1-4
D gene: -
V gene: TRBV6-4

CDR3 protein: CASSLLPYNEQFF
J gene: TRBJ2-1
D gene: -
V gene: TRBV27

CDR3 protein: CASSLESGYGYTF
J gene: TRBJ1-2
D gene: -
V gene: TRBV11-2

CDR3 protein: CASSPRTSGTEETQYF
J gene: TRBJ2-5
D gene: TRBD2
V gene: TRBV7-2

CDR3 protein: CASSFILGEPGELFF
J gene: TRBJ2-2
D gene: -
V gene: TRBV27

CDR3 protein: CASSTLDTEESTGELFF
J gene: TRBJ2-2
D gene: -
V gene: TRBV28

CDR3 protein: CASSVSGGQSGFNPWGYTF
J gene: TRBJ1-2
D gene: -
V gene: TRBV9

CDR3 protein: CASGVAHEQYF
J gene: TRBJ2-7
D gene: -
V gene: TRBV6-5

CDR3 protein: CASSHPGQGHGELFF
J gene: TRBJ2-2
D gene: TRBD1
V gene: TRBV14